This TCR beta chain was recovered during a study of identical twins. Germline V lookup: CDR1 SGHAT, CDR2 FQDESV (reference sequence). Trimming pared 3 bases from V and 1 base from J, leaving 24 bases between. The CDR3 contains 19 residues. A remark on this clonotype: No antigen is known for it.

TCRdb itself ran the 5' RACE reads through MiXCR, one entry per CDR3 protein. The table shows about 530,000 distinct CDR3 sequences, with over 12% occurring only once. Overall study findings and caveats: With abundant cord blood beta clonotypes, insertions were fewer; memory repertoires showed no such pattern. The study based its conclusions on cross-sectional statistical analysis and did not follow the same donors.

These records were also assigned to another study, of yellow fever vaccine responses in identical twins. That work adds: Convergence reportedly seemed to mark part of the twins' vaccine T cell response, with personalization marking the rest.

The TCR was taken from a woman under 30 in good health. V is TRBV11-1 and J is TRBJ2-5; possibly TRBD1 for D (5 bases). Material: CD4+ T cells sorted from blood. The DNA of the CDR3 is TGTGCCAGCAGCTTCCAGCAGGGCAGGGTAGGGCTACTCCAAGAGACCCAGTACTTC. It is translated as CASSFQQGRVGLLQETQYF.